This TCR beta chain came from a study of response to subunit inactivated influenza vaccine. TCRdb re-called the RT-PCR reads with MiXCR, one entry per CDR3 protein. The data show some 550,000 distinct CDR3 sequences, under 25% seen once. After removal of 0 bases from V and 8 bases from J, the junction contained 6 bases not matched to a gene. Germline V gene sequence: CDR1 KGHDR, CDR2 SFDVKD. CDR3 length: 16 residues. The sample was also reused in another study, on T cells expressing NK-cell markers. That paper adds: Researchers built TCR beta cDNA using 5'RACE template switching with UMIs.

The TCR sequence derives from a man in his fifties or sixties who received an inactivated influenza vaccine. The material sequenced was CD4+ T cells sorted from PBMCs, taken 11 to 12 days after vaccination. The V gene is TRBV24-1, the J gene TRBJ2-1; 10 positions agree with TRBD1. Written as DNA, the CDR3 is TGTGCCACCAGTGATTTGTCCCGACAGGGGGCCTATGAGCAGTTCTTC. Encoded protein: CATSDLSRQGAYEQFF.